A single sample gave rise to the 32 T cell receptor beta chains below, sequenced in a study of shared clonotypes between healthy human individuals. Sequenced by immunoSEQ multiplex PCR; TCRdb stores in-frame clones only, minus some. The table has 2.3 million or so clones, over 85% seen once. Sequencing input: naive CD4+ T cells from PBMCs. Subset meaning: CD45RA+ positively selected. These TCRs come from a man between 18 and 29 years old in good health. Some clones in this sample may be carry-over from other donors' samples.

The rearrangement links TRBV4-3 to TRBJ2-7; D uncertain. This CDR3 is 14 amino acids long. CDR1 and CDR2 from the germline V gene are LGHNA and YSLEER. Trimming took 0 bases from V and 6 from J, leaving 12 bases between them. Here the CDR3 DNA reads TGCGCCAGCAGCCAAGATCGGTTCACGGGCGAGCAGTACTTC. The encoded protein is CASSQDRFTGEQYF.

V and J are TRBV7-2 and TRBJ2-6, with D perhaps matching TRBD1 (5 bases). The germline V and J ends were trimmed by 4 bases and 2 bases, with 12 bases remaining between them. From germline, CDR1 is SGHTA and CDR2 FQGNSA. The CDR3 consists of 16 residues. The CDR3 loop reads CASSSDPRAGANVLTF. The DNA for the CDR3 is TGTGCCAGCAGCTCCGATCCCAGGGCTGGGGCCAACGTCCTGACTTTC.

This clone has just a few counts. The chain uses TRBV29-1 and TRBJ2-1; D may be TRBD1 or TRBD2 (6 bases each). Trimming cost V 7 bases and J 5 bases, with 18 bases left between them. The CDR3 runs 14 residues. Germline lookup yields CDR1 SQVTM and CDR2 ANQGSEA. CDR3 bases: TGCAGCGGGGGCTGGGGGGCGGTCAACAATGAGCAGTTCTTC. It translates to CSGGWGAVNNEQFF.

The chain combines TRBV28 with TRBJ2-7; 7 bases agree with TRBD2. The CDR3 contains 14 residues. J lost 6 bases, V lost 3 bases, and 8 bases had no gene match. Germline CDR1 reads MDHEN; CDR2 reads SYDVKM. The CDR3 bases are TGTGCCAGCAGTTTTGGGGGGGTACTTGGCGAGCAGTACTTC. This sequence encodes CASSFGGVLGEQYF.

The V call is TRBV7-8, the J call TRBJ1-2; unclear D gene. CDR3 length: 15 residues. Trimming took 5 bases from V and 6 from J, leaving 19 bases between them. Germline V gene sequence: CDR1 SGHVS, CDR2 FQNEAQ. The CDR3 nucleotides read TGTGCCAGCAGCCGCCCCGTTCAAGAGACGAATGGCTACACCTTC. This translates into CASSRPVQETNGYTF.

As concerns this clone: This sample includes further DNA sequences coding for the same CDR3. V and J are TRBV18 and TRBJ2-7; D unresolved. The germline V and J ends were trimmed by 3 bases and 0 bases, with 6 bases remaining between them. Germline V CDR1 and CDR2: KGHSH, LQKENI. The CDR3 totals 13 residues. The chain's CDR3 is CASSPGGSYEQYF. CDR3 DNA: TGTGCCAGCTCACCTGGCGGCTCCTACGAGCAGTACTTC.

The chain carries TRBV6-6 and TRBJ2-7, with 7 bases lining up with TRBD1. This CDR3 is 15 amino acids long. The junction had 7 bases not matched to a gene; V was cut back by 5 bases and J by 0 bases. Looked up from germline, CDR1 is MNHNY and CDR2 is SVGAGI (reference sequence). The CDR3, as DNA: TGTGCCAGCAGTCAGAAACAGGGGATCTCCTACGAGCAGTACTTC. Translation gives CASSQKQGISYEQYF.

In regard to this clone: Distinct nucleotide sequences in the sample also encode this CDR3. The chain carries TRBV7-2 and TRBJ1-5; D unclear. V lost 0 bases and J 1 base, leaving 4 bases between the germline ends. The germline CDR1 and CDR2 sequences are SGHTA and FQGNSA. The CDR3 contains 14 residues. CDR3 DNA sequence: TGTGCCAGCAGCTTAGCGGGGAGCAATCAGCCCCAGCATTTT. Encoded protein: CASSLAGSNQPQHF.

This clone was observed a handful of times. The chain carries TRBV2 and TRBJ1-5; no definite D call. V was cut by 2 bases and J by 5 bases, with 7 bases left in between. The CDR3 is 13 residues long. CDR1 is SNHLY and CDR2 is FYNNEI in the germline V gene. Here the CDR3 DNA reads TGTGCCAGCAGTGAACGGGCTGATCAGCCCCAGCATTTT. Its translation: CASSERADQPQHF.

V and J are TRBV2 and TRBJ2-5; 12 bases are shared with TRBD2. CDR1 is SNHLY, CDR2 FYNNEI, per germline. With V trimmed by 2 bases and J by 5 bases, 12 bases remained unmatched. There are 18 residues in the CDR3. The CDR3 is CASSEHQLAGGPGETQYF. CDR3 DNA: TGTGCCAGCAGTGAACACCAACTAGCGGGAGGCCCGGGGGAGACCCAGTACTTC.

The chain has TRBV11-3 and TRBJ2-2; 13 nucleotides agree with TRBD2. The V gene end was trimmed by 5 bases and the J gene end by 7 bases; junction bases not matched to a gene: 4. This CDR3 has 15 residues. The germline V gene has CDR1 SGHNT and CDR2 YENEEA. CDR3 region: CASSQGLAGIGELFF. Here the CDR3 DNA reads TGTGCCAGCAGCCAGGGACTAGCGGGGATCGGGGAGCTGTTTTTT.

The chain carries TRBV7-3 and TRBJ2-5; perhaps TRBD1 as D (6 bases). Germline V lookup: CDR1 SGHTA, CDR2 FQGTGA. V was clipped by 5 bases and J by 4 bases, with 11 bases between them. This CDR3 is built from 13 residues. Written as DNA, the CDR3 is TGTGCCAGCAGCCAGGGGCCGCGAGAGACCCAGTACTTC. Translating gives CASSQGPRETQYF.

V and J are TRBV27 and TRBJ2-7; D possibly matches TRBD1 or TRBD2 (6 bases each). CDR3 length equals 13 residues. V lost 6 bases and J 3 bases, leaving 12 bases between the germline ends. The germline CDR1 and CDR2 sequences are MNHEY and SMNVEV (reference sequence). This CDR3 is CASSLEGGYEQYF. CDR3 nucleotide sequence: TGTGCCAGCAGCTTAGAGGGGGGCTACGAGCAGTACTTC.

This clone was counted between two and nine times. V and J are TRBV7-3 and TRBJ2-1, with 11 bases fitting TRBD2. CDR1 and CDR2 (germline): SGHTA, FQGTGA. V was pared by 5 bases and J by 5 bases, with 14 bases of the junction left unmatched. This CDR3 region has 18 residues. CDR3 in amino acids: CASSPRLAGPPRNNEQFF. Here the CDR3 DNA reads TGTGCCAGCAGCCCTCGACTAGCGGGACCCCCTAGGAACAATGAGCAGTTCTTC. Looking up the rest from reference TRBV7-3 and TRBJ2-1 gives the full variable domain: GAGVSQTPSNKVTEKGKYVELRCDPISGHTALYWYRQSLGQGPEFLIYFQGTGAADDSGLPNDRFFAVRPEGSVSTLKIQRTERGDSAVYLCASSPRLAGPPRNNEQFFGPGTRLTVL.

The V gene is TRBV9, the J gene TRBJ2-2, with 8 bases fitting TRBD2. V shed 2 bases, J shed 5 bases, and the junction held 5 bases outside the gene matches. The CDR3 has 15 amino acids. Germline V gene lookup returns CDR1 SGDLS and CDR2 YYNGEE. CDR3 in DNA: TGTGCCAGCAGCGTCGCGGCTAGCGGGACCGGGGAGCTGTTTTTT. Its protein is CASSVAASGTGELFF.

Regarding this clone: The identical CDR3 is also encoded by other nucleotide sequences in the sample. The V gene is TRBV29-1, the J gene TRBJ1-1, with a possible D match to TRBD1 (6 bases). V lost 2 bases, J lost 3 bases, and 7 bases lay in between. CDR3 length: 12 residues. The germline CDR1 and CDR2 sequences are SQVTM and ANQGSEA. The CDR3 coding sequence is TGCAGCGTTGAAAGGGGGGACACTGAAGCTTTCTTT. Residues: CSVERGDTEAFF.

The chain combines TRBV6-1 with TRBJ2-7; 9 positions match TRBD2. CDR3 size: 15 residues. The junction had 11 bases not matched to a gene; V was cut back by 7 bases and J by 4 bases. Germline V gives CDR1 MNHNS, CDR2 SASEGT. The DNA for the CDR3 is TGTGCCAGCAAAGGAACTAGCGGGCTGCTGTACGAGCAGTACTTC. It encodes CASKGTSGLLYEQYF.

The chain couples TRBV5-6 to TRBJ2-7; D is unresolved. Trimming removed 2 bases at V and 6 bases at J, with 9 bases between. The V gene's germline CDR1 is SGHDT and CDR2 YYEEEE. The CDR3 extends over 12 amino acids. CDR3 coding DNA: TGTGCCAGCAGCTTCCGATTGTTCGAGCAGTACTTC. Its translation: CASSFRLFEQYF.

This clone was seen a single time. The gene calls are TRBV6-6 and TRBJ1-3, with 11 bases lining up with TRBD1. V lost 4 bases to trimming and J lost 0 bases; unmatched junction nucleotides: 2. Germline assignment: CDR1 MNHNY and CDR2 SVGAGI (reference sequence). This CDR3 has 16 amino acids. Here the CDR3 reads CASSSGTGGSGNTIYF. In DNA, the CDR3 is TGTGCCAGCAGTTCCGGGACAGGGGGCTCTGGAAACACCATATATTTT.

The genes are TRBV5-4 and TRBJ2-1; D is undetermined. The length of the CDR3 is 15 residues. Per germline, CDR1 SGHNT and CDR2 YYREEE (reference sequence). Trimming left V 4 bases short and J 2 bases short, with 13 bases between. CDR3 residues: CASSPDAGPYNEQFF. CDR3 nucleotides: TGTGCCAGCAGCCCGGACGCCGGCCCCTACAATGAGCAGTTCTTC. The whole variable domain, remainder taken from reference TRBV5-4 and TRBJ2-1, is ETGVTQSPTHLIKTRGQQVTLRCSSQSGHNTVSWYQQALGQGPQFIFQYYREEENGRGNFPPRFSGLQFPNYSSELNVNALELDDSALYLCASSPDAGPYNEQFFGPGTRLTVL.

The sample holds one count of this clone. Here the CDR3 DNA reads TGTGCCAGCAGTTTAGGACGGTTTAACTATGGCTACACCTTC. Translation gives CASSLGRFNYGYTF. The V call is TRBV27, the J call TRBJ1-2, with unresolved D. The germline gives CDR1 MNHEY, CDR2 SMNVEV (reference sequence). The CDR3 length is 14 residues. V gave up 2 bases and J gave up 1 base, with 8 bases separating them.

The CDR3 sequence: CASSQGRGDHEQYF. Here the CDR3 DNA reads TGTGCCAGCAGCCAAGGACGTGGGGACCACGAGCAGTACTTC. The gene calls are TRBV4-2 and TRBJ2-7; D might be TRBD1 or TRBD2, each matching 5 bases. This CDR3 is 14 amino acids long. V lost 1 base and J 5 bases, leaving 12 bases between the germline ends. The germline V gene encodes CDR1 LGHNA and CDR2 YNFKEQ.

The V and J genes are TRBV28 and TRBJ2-2; D tentatively reads TRBD1 or TRBD2 (5 bases each). Trimming pared 4 bases from V and 7 bases from J, leaving 13 bases between. This CDR3 spans 14 amino acids. The V gene's germline CDR1 is MDHEN and CDR2 SYDVKM. CDR3 coding DNA: TGTGCCAGCAGTTCCGGGACCCAGCACGGGGAGCTGTTTTTT. Amino acids: CASSSGTQHGELFF.

This chain connects TRBV7-2 to TRBJ2-7; 7 nucleotides align to TRBD2. The germline V gene encodes CDR1 SGHTA and CDR2 FQGNSA. The ends lost 3 bases at V and 10 bases at J; junction bases unmatched: 9. The CDR3 loop spans 13 amino acids. The CDR3 here is CASSFGREYLQYF. The CDR3 nucleotides are TGTGCCAGCAGCTTTGGGCGGGAGTATCTTCAGTACTTC.

The J gene is TRBJ2-7, the V gene TRBV6-5, with a possible D match to TRBD1 (5 bases). This CDR3 comprises 12 residues. The germline V gene has CDR1 MNHEY and CDR2 SVGAGI. Deletions cut 8 bases from V and 2 bases from J, with 10 bases between. As DNA, the CDR3 is TGTGCCAGCGGACAAGGCCCCTACGAGCAGTACTTC. This encodes CASGQGPYEQYF.

The chain employs TRBV4-3 and TRBJ2-7, with TRBD1 matching 7 bases. J lost 4 bases, V lost 1 base, and 4 bases had no gene match. This CDR3 region has 14 residues. Germline lookup yields CDR1 LGHNA and CDR2 YSLEER. The CDR3 nucleotides read TGCGCCAGCAGCCAAGTCCAGGGGGTTTACGAGCAGTACTTC. Amino acid sequence: CASSQVQGVYEQYF.

The chain uses TRBV6-6 and TRBJ1-2; 9 positions agree with TRBD1. Germline lookup yields CDR1 MNHNY and CDR2 SVGAGI (reference sequence). With 3 bases clipped from V and 8 bases from J, the junction kept 7 bases outside the gene matches. The CDR3 sequence is 14 residues long. CDR3 coding DNA: TGTGCCAGCAGTTATTCCGGGACAGGGATCGGCTACACCTTC. Translating it yields CASSYSGTGIGYTF.

The chain recombines TRBV7-9 with TRBJ2-7, with D tentatively TRBD2 (5 bases). Germline CDR1 reads SEHNR; CDR2 reads FQNEAQ (reference sequence). V shed 2 bases and J shed 6 bases, with 20 bases lying between them. The CDR3 runs to 16 residues. This chain's CDR3 is CASSLPAGSLVSEQYF. In DNA, the CDR3 is TGTGCCAGCAGCTTACCCGCGGGCTCCTTGGTAAGCGAGCAGTACTTC.

The rearrangement links TRBV28 to TRBJ2-7; the D gene is possibly TRBD1 (6 bases). The CDR3 length is 15 residues. Germline V gene sequence: CDR1 MDHEN, CDR2 SYDVKM. Trimming removed 8 bases from V and 2 bases from J, with 19 bases in between. The CDR3 loop is CASGTTGNSPYEQYF. The CDR3 nucleotides read TGTGCCAGCGGAACCACAGGGAATTCCCCCTACGAGCAGTACTTC.

The chain uses TRBV30 and TRBJ2-7; 7 positions agree with TRBD1. Germline CDR1 is GTSNPN and CDR2 is SVGIG (reference sequence). V was clipped by 5 bases and J by 0 bases; unmatched bases: 4. The CDR3 is 13 residues long. The CDR3 bases are TGTGCCTGGGATCAGGGGGTCTCCTACGAGCAGTACTTC. This sequence encodes CAWDQGVSYEQYF.

The chain carries TRBV5-1 and TRBJ2-3, with TRBD2 matching 12 bases. Germline-derived CDR1 and CDR2 are SGHRS and YFSETQ. CDR3 length equals 17 residues. V was clipped by 3 bases and J by 4 bases; unmatched bases: 9. CDR3 amino acids: CASSSWTSGTVPDTQYF. The CDR3 coding sequence is TGCGCCAGCAGCTCCTGGACTAGCGGGACCGTCCCAGATACGCAGTATTTT.

This clone was recorded once. The chain couples TRBV18 to TRBJ1-2; possibly TRBD1 for D (5 bases). The CDR3 is made up of 14 amino acids. V lost 2 bases, J lost 4 bases, and 11 bases lay in between. Germline CDR1 KGHSH, CDR2 LQKENI. This CDR3 reads CASSPFRELYGYTF. The CDR3 DNA sequence: TGTGCCAGCTCACCATTCAGGGAACTCTATGGCTACACCTTC.